This T cell receptor beta chain was sequenced for a study of cytotoxic CD8 clonotypes in ibrutinib-treated CLL. Study-level background: Of a cohort that held some 10 relapsed/refractory and over 14 treatment-naive patients, 17 to 18 were IGHV unmutated. Mean yields were roughly 240,000 productive templates and some 90,000 productive rearrangements per sample. Study observations and caveats: At baseline, clonality was higher than in age-matched healthy donors and correlated with CD8+ counts.

Trimming took 5 bases from V and 6 from J, leaving 7 bases between them. Germline loops: CDR1 MNHEY, CDR2 SVGAGI. This CDR3 has 12 residues. The data were produced by immunoSEQ multiplex PCR, yet TCRdb's version contains in-frame clones alone and is incomplete. The sample records approximately 150,000 clones, about 72% being singletons. To note about this clone: Its antigen is unknown.

The chain combines TRBV6-5 with TRBJ2-2; no firm D call. The specimen comprised PBMCs, sampled after 12 months of ibrutinib treatment. This TCR was sampled from a human donor with chronic lymphocytic leukemia. CDR3 amino acids: CASSPRAGELFF. In nucleotides, the CDR3 is TGTGCCAGCAGTCCTCGGGCCGGGGAGCTGTTTTTT.